This TCR beta chain was identified in a study of early T cells in non-severe SARS-CoV-2 infection. Study overall: The authors sequenced bulk RNA from unsorted whole blood, leaving chains unpaired. Whole-study findings and limits: The study's VDJdb matching favored anti-spike CD8 responses and missed private and CD4 specificities.

In this sample, this clonotype turned up many times. Its antigen is not identified. Individual cDNA molecules received unique molecular identifiers during library preparation. A single record per CDR3 protein comes from TCRdb applying MiXCR to the 5' RACE reads. Here the sample spans tens of thousands of distinct CDR3 sequences, about 4% being singletons. The CDR3 has 16 amino acids. The V gene end was trimmed by 8 bases and the J gene end by 1 base; junction bases not matched to a gene: 10. Germline assignment: CDR1 MDHEN and CDR2 SYDVKM. The sequence derives from an adult who was a healthcare worker with PCR-confirmed SARS-CoV-2 infection or an uninfected control (not recorded which). The chain is built from TRBV28 and TRBJ2-4; 8 bases align to TRBD1. Sequenced material: whole blood. The CDR3 is CASGGQAVAAKNIQYF. The CDR3 nucleotides are TGTGCCAGCGGGGGACAGGCGGTAGCGGCCAAAAACATTCAGTACTTC. The full variable domain, its missing parts supplied by reference TRBV28 and TRBJ2-4, is DVKVTQSSRYLVKRTGEKVFLECVQDMDHENMFWYRQDPGLGLRLIYFSYDVKMKEKGDIPEGYSVSREKKERFSLILESASTNQTSMYLCASGGQAVAAKNIQYFGAGTRLSVL.